The TCR beta chain under discussion was sequenced for a study of T cells in localized non-small cell lung cancer. This clone turned up a few times. Its antigen is currently unknown. One end of the junction varies from germline; a read error may be responsible. Points from the study as a whole: Tumor showed lower T cell clonality than uninvolved adjacent lung, where it was highest. Analysis by sequencing included only one tumor region, so heterogeneity remains possible. Those with higher blood T cell density had longer overall survival.

The CDR3 spans 14 residues. Germline V gene lookup returns CDR1 MNHGY and CDR2 SAAAGT. Some clones are missing from TCRdb's copy, which holds only in-frame ones; the method was immunoSEQ multiplex PCR. The sample yields under 5,500 clones, 30% seen once. Material: lung tumor tissue, obtained before any cancer treatment. The source of this sequence is a male donor older than 55 with stage I lung adenocarcinoma. This sequence joins TRBV6-8 and TRBJ1-4; the match to TRBD1 covers 9 bases. CDR3 sequence: CASTYRGRGEKLFF. CDR3 sequence (DNA): TGTGCCAGCACTTACAGGGGGCGGGGAGAAAAACTGTTTTTT.